These 22 T cell receptor beta chains were all obtained from the same sample, sequenced in a study of T cell responses to AZD1222 COVID-19 vaccine. Sequenced by immunoSEQ multiplex PCR; TCRdb stores in-frame clones only, minus some. The repertoire includes around 100,000 clones, approximately 88% of them detected once, and more than 8% sits in the top ten. The sample in question was peripheral blood, obtained on day 0 of AZD1222 vaccination. The receptors derive from an adult in good health.

The genes are TRBV28 and TRBJ1-5; D is uncertain. Per germline, CDR1 MDHEN and CDR2 SYDVKM. CDR3 length: 14 amino acids. The germline V and J ends were trimmed by 10 bases and 0 bases, with 13 bases remaining between them. CDR3 DNA: TGTGCCACCTTCCGACAAGTTAGCAATCAGCCCCAGCATTTT. Its translation: CATFRQVSNQPQHF. Full variable domain (missing parts from reference TRBV28 and TRBJ1-5): DVKVTQSSRYLVKRTGEKVFLECVQDMDHENMFWYRQDPGLGLRLIYFSYDVKMKEKGDIPEGYSVSREKKERFSLILESASTNQTSMYLCATFRQVSNQPQHFGDGTRLSIL.

The V call is TRBV6-5, the J call TRBJ2-2; 8 bases fit TRBD2. The CDR3 is made up of 16 amino acids. J was trimmed by 5 bases and V by 0 bases; bases with no gene match: 5. CDR1 is MNHEY and CDR2 is SVGAGI in the germline V gene. CDR3 region: CASSYSGTRRTGELFF. CDR3 coding DNA: TGTGCCAGCAGTTACTCCGGGACTAGGAGGACCGGGGAGCTGTTTTTT.

The chain has TRBV5-5 and TRBJ2-2; a weak D match, TRBD1 (6 bases). Germline lookup yields CDR1 SGHKS and CDR2 YYEKEE (reference sequence). The CDR3 consists of 15 residues. V gave up 4 bases and J gave up 2 bases, with 12 bases separating them. CDR3 DNA sequence: TGTGCCAGCAGCCCCCGGGACACCAACACCGGGGAGCTGTTTTTT. This codes for CASSPRDTNTGELFF.

This rearrangement joins TRBV28 to TRBJ1-4, with unresolved D. CDR1 and CDR2 from the germline V gene are MDHEN and SYDVKM. This CDR3 has 13 amino acids. V shed 10 bases and J shed 0 bases, with 9 bases lying between them. The CDR3 sequence is CATLTTTNEKLFF. As DNA, the CDR3 is TGTGCCACCCTAACCACAACTAATGAAAAACTGTTTTTT.

V usage is TRBV28 and J usage is TRBJ1-4, with D perhaps matching TRBD1 (5 bases). This CDR3 is built from 14 residues. Germline values: CDR1 MDHEN, CDR2 SYDVKM. The V end was cut by 6 bases, the J end by 7 bases, with 15 bases between. The CDR3, as DNA: TGTGCCAGCAGGACCGGGACTTTGGGTGAAAAACTGTTTTTT. Translation: CASRTGTLGEKLFF.

The chain couples TRBV4-3 to TRBJ2-7; 8 bases map to TRBD2. The junction had 10 bases not matched to a gene; V was cut back by 0 bases and J by 0 bases. CDR1 and CDR2 from the germline V gene are LGHNA and YSLEER. The CDR3 sequence is 18 residues long. DNA of the CDR3: TGCGCCAGCAGCCAAGATCATTCGGGGGGGGCTCCCTCCTACGAGCAGTACTTC. Residues: CASSQDHSGGAPSYEQYF.

The chain recombines TRBV7-8 with TRBJ1-4; D uncertain. Germline V gene sequence: CDR1 SGHVS, CDR2 FQNEAQ. This CDR3 has 14 residues. V was clipped by 5 bases and J by 8 bases, with 15 bases between them. CDR3 DNA: TGTGCCAGCAGCCCCACCGGGGTGAGCGAAAAACTGTTTTTT. Its protein product is CASSPTGVSEKLFF.

The rearrangement uses TRBV12-3 or TRBV12-4 and TRBJ1-6; D call uncertain. The CDR3 is 13 amino acids. Trimming took 3 bases from V and 10 from J, leaving 10 bases between them. The CDR3 is CASSLRVESPLHF. In DNA, the CDR3 is TGTGCCAGCAGTTTGAGGGTTGAATCACCCCTCCACTTT.

The chain links TRBV6-5 to TRBJ2-7; D may be TRBD1 or TRBD2 (5 bases each). CDR1 is MNHEY, CDR2 SVGAGI, per germline. This CDR3 has 14 amino acids. The germline V and J ends were trimmed by 5 bases and 3 bases, with 14 bases remaining between them. CDR3 DNA sequence: TGTGCCAGCAGTCCACGGGACGGTGTCTACGAGCAGTACTTC. It translates to CASSPRDGVYEQYF.

The chain employs TRBV7-9 and TRBJ1-5; 7 bases map to TRBD1. With 0 bases clipped from V and 6 bases from J, the junction kept 2 bases outside the gene matches. Germline CDR1 reads SEHNR; CDR2 reads FQNEAQ (reference sequence). The CDR3 runs to 14 residues. In nucleotides, the CDR3 is TGTGCCAGCAGCTTAGCTTCAGGGGGTCAGCCCCAGCATTTT. It is translated as CASSLASGGQPQHF.

This chain joins TRBV6-2 or TRBV6-3 and TRBJ2-1; 7 nucleotides agree with TRBD2. Germline V gene lookup returns CDR1 MNHEY and CDR2 SVGEGT. The ends lost 3 bases at V and 0 bases at J; junction bases unmatched: 5. This CDR3 has 16 residues. The CDR3 here is CASSYSGPSSYNEQFF. CDR3 nucleotide sequence: TGTGCCAGCAGTTATAGCGGGCCGAGCTCCTACAATGAGCAGTTCTTC.

This rearrangement joins TRBV4-3 to TRBJ1-1, with D tentatively TRBD1 (5 bases). The V gene's germline CDR1 is LGHNA and CDR2 YSLEER. The CDR3 extends over 15 amino acids. Trimming removed 3 bases at V and 4 bases at J, with 15 bases between. CDR3 in amino acids: CASSHPRGDSTEAFF. In nucleotides, the CDR3 is TGCGCCAGCAGCCACCCCCGGGGGGATAGCACTGAAGCTTTCTTT.

This clone is a singleton in its sample. This rearrangement joins TRBV11-3 to TRBJ2-3; tentatively, D is TRBD2 (5 bases). Trimming took 5 bases from V and 0 from J, leaving 12 bases between them. The V gene's germline CDR1 is SGHNT and CDR2 YENEEA. The CDR3 contains 15 residues. The CDR3 DNA follows: TGTGCCAGCAGCCCCCGGGGATCTAGCACAGATACGCAGTATTTT. Translating gives CASSPRGSSTDTQYF. The whole variable domain, remainder taken from reference TRBV11-3 and TRBJ2-3, is EAGVVQSPRYKIIEKKQPVAFWCNPISGHNTLYWYLQNLGQGPELLIRYENEEAVDDSQLPKDRFSAERLKGVDSTLKIQPAELGDSAVYLCASSPRGSSTDTQYFGPGTRLTVL.

J is TRBJ2-1 and V is TRBV7-3, with a tentative D call TRBD1 (5 bases). V was clipped by 2 bases and J by 0 bases, with 14 bases between them. Per germline, CDR1 SGHTA and CDR2 FQGTGA. CDR3 length: 17 residues. CDR3 amino acids: CASSLGQGASSYNEQFF. DNA for the CDR3: TGTGCCAGCAGCTTAGGGCAGGGCGCGAGCTCCTACAATGAGCAGTTCTTC. The variable domain in full, completed from reference TRBV7-3 and TRBJ2-1, reads GAGVSQTPSNKVTEKGKYVELRCDPISGHTALYWYRQSLGQGPEFLIYFQGTGAADDSGLPNDRFFAVRPEGSVSTLKIQRTERGDSAVYLCASSLGQGASSYNEQFFGPGTRLTVL.

V is TRBV28 and J is TRBJ2-7; 13 nucleotides align to TRBD2. The CDR3 has 15 residues. Germline V gene data show CDR1 as MDHEN and CDR2 as SYDVKM. Trimming at V came to 5 bases and at J to 5 bases, leaving 6 bases not matched to a gene. CDR3 in amino acids: CASSTLAGGPNEQYF. Written as DNA, the CDR3 is TGTGCCAGCAGTACACTAGCGGGAGGGCCAAACGAGCAGTACTTC.

The chain recombines TRBV28 with TRBJ2-1; 7 positions agree with TRBD2. The V and J ends lost 10 bases and 8 bases, in that order; junction bases with no gene match: 11. The CDR3 spans 13 residues. Germline CDR1 and CDR2: MDHEN and SYDVKM. CDR3 sequence: CANRGGGEDEQFF. The CDR3 nucleotides are TGTGCCAATCGGGGCGGGGGTGAGGATGAGCAGTTCTTC.

The gene calls are TRBV2 and TRBJ1-1; no definite D call. Trimming removed 2 bases from V and 1 base from J, with 11 bases in between. The germline gives CDR1 SNHLY, CDR2 FYNNEI. The length of the CDR3 is 15 residues. The CDR3 DNA reads as TGTGCCAGCAGTGAAAGGGAGTTACCGAACACTGAAGCTTTCTTT. Protein: CASSERELPNTEAFF. The full variable domain, its missing parts supplied by reference TRBV2 and TRBJ1-1, is EPEVTQTPSHQVTQMGQEVILRCVPISNHLYFYWYRQILGQKVEFLVSFYNNEISEKSEIFDDQFSVERPDGSNFTLKIRSTKLEDSAMYFCASSERELPNTEAFFGQGTRLTVV.

V usage is TRBV12-5 and J usage is TRBJ2-5; D not certain. Between the trimmed V and J ends, which lost 1 base and 4 bases, there was a span of 4 bases. Germline V CDR1 and CDR2: LGHNT, FRNRAP. The CDR3 loop spans 12 amino acids. CDR3 DNA: TGTGCTAGTGGTTTGGCTACAGAGACCCAGTACTTC. It is translated as CASGLATETQYF.

This chain connects TRBV28 to TRBJ2-5; D is unclear. CDR1 is MDHEN, CDR2 SYDVKM, per germline. This CDR3 has 12 residues. Trimming shortened V by 5 bases and J by 4 bases, and 8 bases separated the two germline ends. Here the CDR3 reads CASSTVRETQYF. The CDR3, as DNA: TGTGCCAGCAGTACTGTTCGAGAGACCCAGTACTTC.

This clone was observed a few times. The rearrangement uses TRBV28 and TRBJ2-7; perhaps TRBD1 as D (6 bases). Germline assignment: CDR1 MDHEN and CDR2 SYDVKM. The CDR3 covers 15 residues. The V end lost 4 bases, the J end lost 4 bases, and 17 bases lay between the germline ends. CDR3 residues: CASSSHREGRYEQYF. CDR3 nucleotides: TGTGCCAGCAGTTCACACAGGGAAGGGAGATACGAGCAGTACTTC.

This chain links TRBV20-1 with TRBJ1-1, with TRBD1 matching over 9 bases. J gave up 0 bases and V 3 bases, and 8 bases lay outside the gene matches. The CDR3 runs to 16 residues. The germline V gene has CDR1 DFQATT and CDR2 SNEGSKA (reference sequence). The CDR3 coding sequence is TGCAGTGCTAGTCCTACAGGGGGCCGAATGAACACTGAAGCTTTCTTT. Translation: CSASPTGGRMNTEAFF.

This chain joins TRBV12-3 or TRBV12-4 and TRBJ2-5; D possibly uses TRBD1 or TRBD2 (5 bases each). Trimming pared 10 bases from V and 4 bases from J, leaving 16 bases between. This CDR3 region has 13 residues. The CDR3 reads CANNGDPVETQYF. DNA of the CDR3: TGTGCCAACAACGGGGACCCTGTAGAGACCCAGTACTTC.